Below, one T cell receptor (beta chain) is given with its context. This clonotype has more than one count but fewer than ten. The antigen it binds to is not known. No clone much larger than this one lies a single base away; base qualities are absent. V and J are truncated by 3 bases and 0 bases respectively, leaving an intervening sequence of 2 bases. The germline V gene (reference sequence) yields DFQATT for CDR1 and SNEGSKA for CDR2. Including the terminal cysteine and phenylalanine, the CDR3 comprises 11 residues. Only the CDR3 DNA stays, 33 bases, in frame from base 1. This sample is part of a study of CD8 T cells in ankylosing spondylitis (dated by TCRdb to between 2016 and 2019). Notes on the research overall: The study profiled T cell receptor beta repertoires in healthy donors and ankylosing spondylitis patients to find disease-linked TCR variants. In total, the full study cohort was made up of roughly 110 healthy donors and 25 or so ankylosing spondylitis patients. Peripheral blood samples were taken, and synovial fluid was additionally collected from ankylosing spondylitis patients.

General study outcomes and caveats: Some TCR beta motif variants had previously been reported in synovial fluid and blood of reactive arthritis patients, which suggested common disease-initiation mechanisms. The disease-linked clones showed a CD8+ phenotype and occurred at relatively low frequencies in peripheral blood. Blood from ankylosing spondylitis patients appeared to be characterized by a TCR beta motif made up of several highly homologous amino acid variants. The disease-linked clones were reported as significantly enriched in matched synovial fluid samples from ankylosing spondylitis patients.

The sequencer listed for this sample is Illumina HiSeq 2500. TCR beta libraries were prepared by quantitative 5'-RACE with molecular barcodes. The authors' analysis ran thus. A new computational method, built on a probabilistic model of VDJ rearrangement, was used to identify disease-linked TCR variants. TCRdb applied fastp at Q25 and MiXCR to the public reads, then kept only in-frame beta chains. Rows matching on CDR3 protein sequence are summarized as one entry with the most common DNA and genes. TCRdb's processing, not the authors' own work, is the source of the V and J calls. The sample table holds just under 550,000 distinct CDR3 sequences, of which about 12% were seen once. The ten largest clonotypes hold about 6.5% of the sample.

The receptor comes from a male donor with ankylosing spondylitis. Sequencing was done on a sample of blood, either unsorted or a sorted T cell fraction (not recorded which). Recombination connected TRBV20-1 to TRBJ1-2; the D gene is unclear. CDR3 protein: CSASPNYGYTF. Here is the DNA: TGCAGTGCTAGTCCTAACTATGGCTACACCTTC.